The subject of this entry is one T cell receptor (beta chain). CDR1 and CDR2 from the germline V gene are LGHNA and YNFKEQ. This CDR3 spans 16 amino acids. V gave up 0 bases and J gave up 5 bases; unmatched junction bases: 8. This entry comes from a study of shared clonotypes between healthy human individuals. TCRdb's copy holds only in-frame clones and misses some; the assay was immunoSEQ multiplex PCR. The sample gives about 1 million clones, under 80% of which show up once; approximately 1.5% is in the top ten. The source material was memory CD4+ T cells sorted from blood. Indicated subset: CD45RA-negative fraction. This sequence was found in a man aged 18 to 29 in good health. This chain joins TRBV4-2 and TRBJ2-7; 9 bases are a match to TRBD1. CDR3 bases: TGTGCCAGCAGCCAAGATCGTGGACAGGGGAAGGACGAGCAGTACTTC. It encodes CASSQDRGQGKDEQYF.